These 3 T cell receptor beta chains originate from one sample sequenced in a study of blood T cell repertoires in COVID-19. The table came from immunoSEQ multiplex PCR; TCRdb's copy has only in-frame clones and leaves some out. Among around 100,000 clones, approximately 70% were seen once, and the ten largest hold approximately 5.9%. Material: peripheral blood. Receptors originate from a man older than 75 with acute or convalescent COVID-19.

The V call is TRBV5-1, the J call TRBJ2-3, with 14 bases fitting TRBD2. The CDR3 contains 18 residues. CDR1 is SGHRS, CDR2 YFSETQ, per germline. With V trimmed by 4 bases and J by 0 bases, 7 bases remained unmatched. CDR3 sequence reads: CASSLRTSGRTSTDTQYF. The CDR3 coding sequence is TGCGCCAGCAGCCTCCGGACTAGCGGGAGGACTAGCACAGATACGCAGTATTTT.

The chain links TRBV5-1 to TRBJ2-3; no clear D gene. Trimming stripped 3 bases from V and 3 bases from J, with 14 bases between. Germline V gives CDR1 SGHRS, CDR2 YFSETQ. CDR3 length: 15 residues. CDR3 DNA: TGCGCCAGCAGCTCCGGGTTGCGTATGACAGATACGCAGTATTTT. Translation gives CASSSGLRMTDTQYF.

The CDR3 protein is CASGTGASFYGYTF. Written as DNA, the CDR3 is TGTGCCAGCGGAACAGGGGCCTCATTCTATGGCTACACCTTC. The chain joins TRBV28 to TRBJ1-2; 7 bases fit TRBD1. CDR1 MDHEN and CDR2 SYDVKM come from the germline V gene. With 8 bases clipped from V and 4 bases from J, the junction kept 10 bases outside the gene matches. This CDR3 spans 14 amino acids.